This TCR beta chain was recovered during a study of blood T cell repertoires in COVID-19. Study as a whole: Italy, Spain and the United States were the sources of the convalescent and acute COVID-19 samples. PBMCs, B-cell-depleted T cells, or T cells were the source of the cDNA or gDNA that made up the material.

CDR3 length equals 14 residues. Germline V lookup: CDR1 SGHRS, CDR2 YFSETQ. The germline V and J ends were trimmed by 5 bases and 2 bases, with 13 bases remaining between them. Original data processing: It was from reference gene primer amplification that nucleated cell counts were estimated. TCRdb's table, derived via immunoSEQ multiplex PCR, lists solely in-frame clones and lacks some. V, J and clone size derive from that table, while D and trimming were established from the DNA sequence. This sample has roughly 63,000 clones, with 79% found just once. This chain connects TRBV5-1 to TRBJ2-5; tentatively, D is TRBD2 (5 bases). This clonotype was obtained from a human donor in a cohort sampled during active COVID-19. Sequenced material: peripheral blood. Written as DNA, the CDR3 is TGCGCCAGCAGGGTTGGCGGGCCTCAAGAGACCCAGTACTTC. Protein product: CASRVGGPQETQYF.